Listed here are 9 T cell receptor beta chains from one sample, sequenced in a study of blood T cell repertoires in COVID-19. Libraries were prepared by immunoSEQ multiplex PCR; TCRdb keeps only in-frame clonotypes and omits some of them. There are around 290,000 clones in the sample; 86% occur only once, and around 13% lies in the top ten. The source material was peripheral blood. These receptors were collected from a woman in her seventies with COVID-19, enrolled during active disease.

The chain uses TRBV20-1 and TRBJ1-2; tentatively, D is TRBD1 (6 bases). CDR1 is DFQATT and CDR2 is SNEGSKA in the germline V gene (reference sequence). Trimming stripped 5 bases from V and 6 bases from J, with 7 bases between. This CDR3 contains 10 residues. The CDR3, as DNA: TGCAGTGCTGGACAGAATGGCTACACCTTC. This gives the protein CSAGQNGYTF.

The V call is TRBV10-3, the J call TRBJ2-7, with 9 bases identical to TRBD1. Germline CDR1 ENHRY, CDR2 SYGVKD. This CDR3 has 16 residues. V lost 7 bases, J lost 2 bases, and 12 bases stayed unmatched. DNA for the CDR3: TGTGCCATCAAACCCGGGACAGGGCTCCCCCCCTACGAGCAGTACTTC. Translated, it gives CAIKPGTGLPPYEQYF.

V usage is TRBV24-1 and J usage is TRBJ1-5; no clear D gene. CDR1 KGHDR and CDR2 SFDVKD come from the germline V gene. This CDR3 spans 15 amino acids. The V gene lost 2 bases and the J gene lost 5 bases, with 12 bases spanning the gap. The CDR3 protein is CATSDSAGAHQPQHF. The CDR3 bases are TGTGCCACCAGTGATTCCGCTGGAGCCCATCAGCCCCAGCATTTT.

The chain recombines TRBV9 with TRBJ1-1, with 8 nucleotides matching TRBD1. From germline, CDR1 is SGDLS and CDR2 YYNGEE. V lost 0 bases and J lost 9; bases outside the gene matches: 7. The CDR3 has 14 amino acids. This CDR3 reads CASSVEVGDRKAFF. Here the CDR3 DNA reads TGTGCCAGCAGCGTAGAGGTGGGGGACAGGAAAGCTTTCTTT. The whole variable domain, remainder taken from reference TRBV9 and TRBJ1-1, is DSGVTQTPKHLITATGQRVTLRCSPRSGDLSVYWYQQSLDQGLQFLIQYYNGEERAKGNILERFSAQQFPDLHSELNLSSLELGDSALYFCASSVEVGDRKAFFGQGTRLTVV.

This sequence joins TRBV29-1 and TRBJ2-7; D may be TRBD2 (5 bases). This CDR3 is 11 amino acids long. The germline V gene has CDR1 SQVTM and CDR2 ANQGSEA. The V gene lost 3 bases and the J gene lost 2 bases, with 5 bases spanning the gap. The CDR3, as DNA: TGCAGCGTTGACGGGGCCTACGAGCAGTACTTC. Protein: CSVDGAYEQYF.

The chain links TRBV7-9 to TRBJ1-4; TRBD1 matches at 7 bases. The CDR3 is 15 amino acids. With V trimmed by 2 bases and J by 4 bases, 4 bases remained unmatched. Germline CDR1 is SEHNR and CDR2 is FQNEAQ (reference sequence). CDR3 residues: CASSLKTGLNEKLFF. The DNA for the CDR3 is TGTGCCAGCAGCTTAAAGACAGGGCTTAATGAAAAACTGTTTTTT.

The chain couples TRBV7-9 to TRBJ1-2, with 7 bases identical to TRBD1. The CDR3 contains 14 residues. Germline V gene data show CDR1 as SEHNR and CDR2 as FQNEAQ (reference sequence). After removal of 2 bases from V and 7 bases from J, the junction contained 7 bases not matched to a gene. The CDR3 region is CASSLTGEKGGYTF. The CDR3 coding sequence is TGTGCCAGCAGCTTAACAGGGGAGAAGGGTGGCTACACCTTC.

The gene calls are TRBV5-1 and TRBJ2-5; 14 positions agree with TRBD2. Germline CDR1 and CDR2: SGHRS and YFSETQ. The CDR3 is 16 residues long. V was clipped by 4 bases and J by 3 bases; unmatched bases: 5. The DNA for the CDR3 is TGCGCCAGCAGCCAGACTAGCGGGGGGGCGGAAGAGACCCAGTACTTC. It encodes CASSQTSGGAEETQYF.

The chain links TRBV9 to TRBJ1-4, with 10 bases lining up with TRBD1. This CDR3 comprises 15 residues. Losses at the gene ends were 3 bases for V and 5 bases for J; bases not matched to a gene: 4. The germline V gene has CDR1 SGDLS and CDR2 YYNGEE. The CDR3 spells CASSESDRGNEKLFF. For the CDR3, the DNA is TGTGCCAGCAGCGAGTCGGACAGGGGGAATGAAAAACTGTTTTTT. The whole variable domain, remainder taken from reference TRBV9 and TRBJ1-4, is DSGVTQTPKHLITATGQRVTLRCSPRSGDLSVYWYQQSLDQGLQFLIQYYNGEERAKGNILERFSAQQFPDLHSELNLSSLELGDSALYFCASSESDRGNEKLFFGSGTQLSVL.